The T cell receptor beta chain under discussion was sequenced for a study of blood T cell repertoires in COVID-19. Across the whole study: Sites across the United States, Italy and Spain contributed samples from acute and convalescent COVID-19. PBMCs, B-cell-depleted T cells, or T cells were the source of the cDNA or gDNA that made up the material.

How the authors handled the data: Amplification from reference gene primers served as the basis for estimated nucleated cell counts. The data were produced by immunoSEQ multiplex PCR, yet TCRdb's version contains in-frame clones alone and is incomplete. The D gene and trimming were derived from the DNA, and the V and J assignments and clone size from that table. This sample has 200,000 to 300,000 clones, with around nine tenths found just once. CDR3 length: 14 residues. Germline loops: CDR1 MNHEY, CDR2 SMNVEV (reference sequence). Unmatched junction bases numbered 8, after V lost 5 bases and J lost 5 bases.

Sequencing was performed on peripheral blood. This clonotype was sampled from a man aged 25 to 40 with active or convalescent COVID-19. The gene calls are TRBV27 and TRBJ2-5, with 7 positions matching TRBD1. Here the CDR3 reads CASSPTGAGETQYF. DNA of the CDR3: TGTGCCAGCAGTCCTACAGGGGCTGGGGAGACCCAGTACTTC.